The clone carrying this T cell receptor beta chain has only a few counts. Its target is unknown. The data originate from a study of T cell repertoires in cytomegalovirus infection. Study-level background: It was recently identified HLA-C-restricted and well-studied HLA-B-restricted CMV epitopes that the study used.

TCRdb fed the reads into MiXCR, producing one record per CDR3 protein. The profile shows tens of thousands of distinct CDR3 sequences, 20% of them singletons. Germline values: CDR1 SGDLS, CDR2 YYNGEE. This CDR3 is built from 17 residues. The ends were cut back, 0 bases at V and 1 base at J, with 16 bases in the middle. Source: CD8+ T cells from cultured PBMCs, taken from culture after CMV antigen stimulation. This chain connects TRBV9 to TRBJ1-2; D gene unclear. This TCR derives from a human donor in good health (CMV status not recorded). Some clones in this sample may be carry-over from other donors' samples. CDR3 sequence reads: CASSVGPDLPDNYGYTF. The CDR3 nucleotides are TGTGCCAGCAGCGTAGGCCCGGACCTTCCGGATAACTATGGCTACACCTTC.